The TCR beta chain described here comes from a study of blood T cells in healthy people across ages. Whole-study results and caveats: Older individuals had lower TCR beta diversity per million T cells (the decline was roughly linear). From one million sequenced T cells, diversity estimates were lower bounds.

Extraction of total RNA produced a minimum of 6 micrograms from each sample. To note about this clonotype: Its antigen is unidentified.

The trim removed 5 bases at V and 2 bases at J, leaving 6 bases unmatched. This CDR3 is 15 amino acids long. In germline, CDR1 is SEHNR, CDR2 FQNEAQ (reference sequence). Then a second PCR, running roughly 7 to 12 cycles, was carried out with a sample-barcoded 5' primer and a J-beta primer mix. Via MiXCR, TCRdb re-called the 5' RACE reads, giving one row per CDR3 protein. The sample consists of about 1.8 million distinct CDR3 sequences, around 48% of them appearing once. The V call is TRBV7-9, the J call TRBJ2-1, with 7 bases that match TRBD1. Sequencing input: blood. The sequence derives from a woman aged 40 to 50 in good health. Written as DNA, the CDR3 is TGTGCCAGCAGCCACAGGGGAAGTGCCTACAATGAGCAGTTCTTC. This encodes CASSHRGSAYNEQFF.